The 24 T cell receptor beta chains below were found in one sample sequenced in a study of blood T cell repertoires in COVID-19. Measured with immunoSEQ multiplex PCR; TCRdb has only the in-frame clones, and not every one. The table records about 200,000 clones, almost 85% of them present only once. The specimen was peripheral blood. These receptors were collected from a woman in her 70s with COVID-19, enrolled during active disease.

V usage is TRBV5-8 and J usage is TRBJ2-3; no clear D gene. Germline V CDR1 and CDR2: SGHTS, YDEGEE. V shed 0 bases and J shed 3 bases, with 11 bases lying between them. The length of the CDR3 is 15 residues. CDR3 sequence reads: CASSLGWAGTDTQYF. The DNA for the CDR3 is TGTGCCAGCAGCTTGGGGTGGGCCGGAACAGATACGCAGTATTTT.

The J gene is TRBJ2-1, the V gene TRBV7-2; TRBD2 is a possible D gene (5 bases). The CDR3 is 14 residues long. Trimming removed 1 base at V and 6 bases at J, with 10 bases between. CDR1 is SGHTA and CDR2 is FQGNSA in the germline V gene. The CDR3 DNA reads as TGTGCCAGCAGCTTAGGCCGGGGAATCAATGAGCAGTTCTTC. Amino acids: CASSLGRGINEQFF.

The rearrangement links TRBV9 to TRBJ2-5; TRBD1 might be the D (5 bases). Germline values: CDR1 SGDLS, CDR2 YYNGEE. The V gene lost 3 bases and the J gene lost 2 bases, with 14 bases spanning the gap. The CDR3 is 15 residues long. The CDR3 reads CASSGQPNFQETQYF. For the CDR3, the DNA is TGTGCCAGCAGCGGACAGCCGAATTTTCAAGAGACCCAGTACTTC.

The chain links TRBV6-6 to TRBJ2-2; 8 bases map to TRBD1. Germline V gene data show CDR1 as MNHNY and CDR2 as SVGAGI (reference sequence). The V gene end was trimmed by 9 bases and the J gene end by 3 bases; junction bases not matched to a gene: 9. The CDR3 runs 15 residues. The CDR3 loop reads CASNKDRVDTGELFF. The CDR3 DNA reads as TGTGCCAGTAATAAGGACAGGGTTGACACCGGGGAGCTGTTTTTT.

The V call is TRBV19, the J call TRBJ2-3; D is perhaps TRBD1 (6 bases). CDR3 length equals 16 residues. Germline V gene sequence: CDR1 LNHDA, CDR2 SQIVND (reference sequence). Trimming left V 7 bases short and J 3 bases short, with 20 bases between. This chain's CDR3 is CASNGLGRGITDTQYF. The CDR3 region has the DNA TGTGCCAGTAACGGTCTCGGCAGGGGAATTACAGATACGCAGTATTTT.

Concerning this clone: The identical CDR3 is also encoded by other nucleotide sequences in the sample. The V and J genes are TRBV9 and TRBJ2-5, with TRBD1 matching over 7 bases. CDR3 length equals 14 residues. The V and J ends lost 0 bases and 4 bases, in that order; junction bases with no gene match: 3. Germline V gene lookup returns CDR1 SGDLS and CDR2 YYNGEE. This chain's CDR3 is CASSVDRGRETQYF. The CDR3 DNA sequence: TGTGCCAGCAGCGTAGACAGGGGTAGAGAGACCCAGTACTTC.

The chain carries TRBV7-8 and TRBJ2-4, with 11 positions matching TRBD2. V gave up 5 bases and J gave up 16 bases; unmatched junction bases: 10. Germline CDR1 SGHVS, CDR2 FQNEAQ. There are 13 residues in the CDR3. As DNA, the CDR3 is TGTGCCAGCAGCCGAACTAGCGGGAGTTTATTCTACTTC. Protein product: CASSRTSGSLFYF.

The rearrangement joins TRBV19 to TRBJ2-2; weak D call: TRBD1 (5 bases). The V end lost 7 bases, the J end lost 3 bases, and 12 bases lay between the germline ends. From germline, CDR1 is LNHDA and CDR2 SQIVND (reference sequence). CDR3 size: 14 residues. The CDR3 here is CASTTLRDTGELFF. CDR3 DNA: TGTGCCAGTACTACTCTCAGGGACACCGGGGAGCTGTTTTTT.

This sequence joins TRBV29-1 and TRBJ1-1, with 11 bases that match TRBD1. The germline CDR1 and CDR2 sequences are SQVTM and ANQGSEA. This CDR3 comprises 13 residues. The trim removed 4 bases at V and 3 bases at J, leaving 1 base unmatched. The CDR3 coding sequence is TGCAGCGTTGGGACAGGGGGCGACACTGAAGCTTTCTTT. Translating gives CSVGTGGDTEAFF.

The chain employs TRBV19 and TRBJ1-2; D uncertain. The CDR3 is made up of 13 amino acids. V was clipped by 7 bases and J by 7 bases, with 16 bases between them. The germline CDR1 and CDR2 sequences are LNHDA and SQIVND (reference sequence). CDR3 coding DNA: TGTGCCAGTATCCCCTCGGGAGCCGCTGGCTACACCTTC. The encoded protein is CASIPSGAAGYTF. Complete variable domain (other parts from reference TRBV19 and TRBJ1-2): DGGITQSPKYLFRKEGQNVTLSCEQNLNHDAMYWYRQDPGQGLRLIYYSQIVNDFQKGDIAEGYSVSREKKESFPLTVTSAQKNPTAFYLCASIPSGAAGYTFGSGTRLTVV.

The J gene is TRBJ1-4, the V gene TRBV18; 9 bases match TRBD1. The CDR3 covers 14 residues. Germline loops: CDR1 KGHSH, CDR2 LQKENI. After removal of 3 bases from V and 6 bases from J, the junction contained 2 bases not matched to a gene. The CDR3 protein is CASSPGQGDEKLFF. CDR3 nucleotide sequence: TGTGCCAGCTCACCGGGACAGGGTGATGAAAAACTGTTTTTT.

The chain is built from TRBV6-2 or TRBV6-3 and TRBJ1-2, with TRBD1 identical over 9 bases. CDR1 and CDR2 (germline): MNHEY, SVGEGT. The CDR3 has 14 residues. The V and J ends lost 5 bases and 6 bases, in that order; junction bases with no gene match: 7. CDR3 in amino acids: CASSPRDRVDGYTF. The CDR3 DNA reads TGTGCCAGCAGTCCCCGGGACAGGGTGGATGGCTACACCTTC.

The CDR3 DNA sequence: TGCGCCAGCAGCCTCATCGTCGGAGGGCCGGGAAACACCATATATTTT. Protein: CASSLIVGGPGNTIYF. The gene calls are TRBV4-3 and TRBJ1-3; no reliable D call. This CDR3 is 16 amino acids long. V gave up 4 bases and J gave up 4 bases, with 17 bases separating them. CDR1 and CDR2 (germline): LGHNA, YSLEER.

The count of this clone is one. The chain couples TRBV6-1 to TRBJ2-2; TRBD2 might be the D (5 bases). The germline gives CDR1 MNHNS, CDR2 SASEGT. Trimming cost V 3 bases and J 4 bases, with 15 bases left between them. This CDR3 contains 16 residues. Written as DNA, the CDR3 is TGTGCCAGCAGTGAGGTTGGCGGGTGGGGCACCGGGGAGCTGTTTTTT. Amino acids: CASSEVGGWGTGELFF.

This clone was picked up a small number of times. The J gene is TRBJ1-2, the V gene TRBV29-1; 7 bases fit TRBD1. Trimming took 6 bases from V and 5 from J; bases not matched to a gene: 3. The CDR3 spans 11 residues. The germline V gene encodes CDR1 SQVTM and CDR2 ANQGSEA. The CDR3 region has the DNA TGCAGCGTCCCGACAGGGTATGGCTACACCTTC. Amino acid sequence: CSVPTGYGYTF. The whole variable domain, remainder taken from reference TRBV29-1 and TRBJ1-2, is SAVISQKPSRDICQRGTSLTIQCQVDSQVTMMFWYRQQPGQSLTLIATANQGSEATYESGFVIDKFPISRPNLTFSTLTVSNMSPEDSSIYLCSVPTGYGYTFGSGTRLTVV.

The rearrangement uses TRBV18 and TRBJ2-7; 9 bases line up with TRBD2. CDR1 and CDR2 from the germline V gene are KGHSH and LQKENI. V was pared by 3 bases and J by 4 bases, with 7 bases of the junction left unmatched. The CDR3 runs 15 residues. As DNA, the CDR3 is TGTGCCAGCTCACCTTTAAGCGGGGGGCCATACGAGCAGTACTTC. Translated, it gives CASSPLSGGPYEQYF.

This rearrangement joins TRBV7-9 to TRBJ1-2; 11 bases align to TRBD1. This CDR3 is 15 amino acids long. V lost 3 bases, J lost 7 bases, and 7 bases stayed unmatched. CDR1 and CDR2 (germline): SEHNR, FQNEAQ (reference sequence). Here the CDR3 reads CASSFPPGQGGGYTF. DNA of the CDR3: TGTGCCAGCAGCTTTCCCCCGGGACAGGGGGGTGGCTACACCTTC. Supplemented by reference TRBV7-9 and TRBJ1-2, the full variable domain reads DTGVSQNPRHKITKRGQNVTFRCDPISEHNRLYWYRQTLGQGPEFLTYFQNEAQLEKSRLLSDRFSAERPKGSFSTLEIQRTEQGDSAMYLCASSFPPGQGGGYTFGSGTRLTVV.

V usage is TRBV5-1 and J usage is TRBJ2-5; TRBD2 agrees at 7 bases. The CDR3 length is 14 residues. The germline V gene encodes CDR1 SGHRS and CDR2 YFSETQ. V trimming: 4 bases; J trimming: 0 bases; junction bases outside the gene matches: 3. The CDR3 coding sequence is TGCGCCAGCAGCGTTCTAGCGGACCAAGAGACCCAGTACTTC. Translation: CASSVLADQETQYF.

The chain links TRBV7-8 to TRBJ1-1, with a possible D match to TRBD1 (5 bases). Per the germline V gene, CDR1 is SGHVS and CDR2 is FQNEAQ. This CDR3 is 12 amino acids long. Trimming removed 5 bases from V and 4 bases from J, with 8 bases in between. CDR3 loop: CASSPRVTEAFF. The DNA of the CDR3 is TGTGCCAGCAGCCCCAGGGTCACTGAAGCTTTCTTT.

The chain has TRBV18 and TRBJ1-2, with 7 nucleotides matching TRBD1. Looked up from germline, CDR1 is KGHSH and CDR2 is LQKENI. V was clipped by 3 bases and J by 8 bases; unmatched bases: 9. The CDR3 spans 14 residues. The CDR3 DNA reads as TGTGCCAGCTCACCCGAGACAGGGATTGGGGGCTACACCTTC. This translates into CASSPETGIGGYTF.

This clone was seen only a few times. The chain uses TRBV4-1 and TRBJ2-1; the D gene is possibly TRBD2 (5 bases). The CDR3 extends over 17 amino acids. Per germline, CDR1 MGHRA and CDR2 YSYEKL. Trimming left V 2 bases short and J 5 bases short, with 19 bases between. CDR3 region: CASSQLGQRPTDNEQFF. CDR3 in DNA: TGCGCCAGCAGCCAACTAGGGCAGCGGCCCACAGACAATGAGCAGTTCTTC.

The chain has TRBV27 and TRBJ2-1; the match to TRBD1 covers 8 bases. The germline gives CDR1 MNHEY, CDR2 SMNVEV (reference sequence). Trimming removed 4 bases from V and 6 bases from J; junction bases left unmatched: 8. The CDR3 is 15 amino acids. CDR3 sequence: CASSSPGQVPNEQFF. The CDR3 nucleotides are TGTGCCAGCAGTTCTCCGGGACAGGTCCCCAATGAGCAGTTCTTC.

To note about this clone: A junction end diverges from the germline sequence, so it may reflect a read error. This chain joins TRBV7-7 and TRBJ2-5; D is possibly TRBD2 (6 bases). This CDR3 contains 15 residues. CDR1 and CDR2 (germline): SSHAT, FNYEAQ (reference sequence). CDR3 sequence: CASSGPPGPGETQYF. In DNA, the CDR3 is TGTGCTAGCAGCGGGCCGCCAGGGCCCGGAGAGACCCAGTACTTC.

This chain uses TRBV27 with TRBJ2-7; TRBD2 matches at 12 bases. The V segment lost 2 bases and the J segment 1 base; nucleotides outside the gene matches: 6. Germline CDR1 reads MNHEY; CDR2 reads SMNVEV (reference sequence). This CDR3 comprises 17 residues. The CDR3 DNA is TGTGCCAGCAGTTTAAGGCTAGCGGGAGGGGCATCCTACGAGCAGTACTTC. This gives the protein CASSLRLAGGASYEQYF.